The 6 T cell receptor beta chains below were found in one sample sequenced in a study of blood T cell repertoires in COVID-19. TCRdb keeps only in-frame clones here, not all; method: immunoSEQ multiplex PCR. Found here are 50,000 to 75,000 clones, around 79% of them singletons; the top ten hold about 18%. Material: peripheral blood. Receptors originate from a man aged 55 to 70 with acute or convalescent COVID-19.

The chain combines TRBV30 with TRBJ2-1, with 14 bases lining up with TRBD2. CDR1 is GTSNPN and CDR2 is SVGIG in the germline V gene (reference sequence). This CDR3 spans 15 amino acids. The trim removed 2 bases at V and 10 bases at J, leaving 7 bases unmatched. The CDR3 reads CAWSRLAGGPGEQFF. The CDR3 DNA reads TGTGCCTGGAGTCGACTAGCGGGAGGGCCAGGGGAGCAGTTCTTC.

The chain recombines TRBV10-1 with TRBJ2-1; TRBD2 is a possible D gene (6 bases). Germline CDR1 WNHNN, CDR2 SYGVQD (reference sequence). There are 15 residues in the CDR3. V was clipped by 5 bases and J by 2 bases, with 13 bases between them. CDR3 sequence: CASSNLGLAYNEQFF. In DNA, the CDR3 is TGCGCCAGCAGTAATCTGGGACTCGCCTACAATGAGCAGTTCTTC.

The CDR3 sequence is CASSLTGVNYGYTF. In DNA, the CDR3 is TGCGCCAGCAGCCTCACAGGGGTTAACTATGGCTACACCTTC. The gene calls are TRBV5-1 and TRBJ1-2; 7 bases map to TRBD1. Germline V gene data show CDR1 as SGHRS and CDR2 as YFSETQ. V was pared by 4 bases and J by 1 base, with 4 bases of the junction left unmatched. The CDR3 runs 14 residues.

The gene calls are TRBV5-1 and TRBJ2-1; 9 bases are a match to TRBD1. The CDR3 length is 13 residues. The trim removed 4 bases at V and 9 bases at J, leaving 5 bases unmatched. Germline assignment: CDR1 SGHRS and CDR2 YFSETQ. The CDR3 nucleotides read TGCGCCAGCAGCCCCAGGGACAGGGCTGAGCAGTTCTTC. Its translation is CASSPRDRAEQFF.

V and J are TRBV7-2 and TRBJ2-1; D possibly corresponds to TRBD2 (5 bases). CDR3 length: 13 amino acids. V gave up 0 bases and J gave up 11 bases, with 11 bases separating them. The germline gives CDR1 SGHTA, CDR2 FQGNSA. The CDR3 coding sequence is TGTGCCAGCAGCTTAGCCCGGGAAGGGAAGCAGTTCTTC. Protein sequence: CASSLAREGKQFF.

The chain employs TRBV27 and TRBJ1-6; perhaps TRBD1 as D (6 bases). Trimming took 6 bases from V and 3 from J, leaving 9 bases between them. The length of the CDR3 is 14 residues. The germline V gene has CDR1 MNHEY and CDR2 SMNVEV (reference sequence). CDR3 bases: TGTGCCAGCAGATGGGACAACTATAATTCACCCCTCCACTTT. Translating gives CASRWDNYNSPLHF.